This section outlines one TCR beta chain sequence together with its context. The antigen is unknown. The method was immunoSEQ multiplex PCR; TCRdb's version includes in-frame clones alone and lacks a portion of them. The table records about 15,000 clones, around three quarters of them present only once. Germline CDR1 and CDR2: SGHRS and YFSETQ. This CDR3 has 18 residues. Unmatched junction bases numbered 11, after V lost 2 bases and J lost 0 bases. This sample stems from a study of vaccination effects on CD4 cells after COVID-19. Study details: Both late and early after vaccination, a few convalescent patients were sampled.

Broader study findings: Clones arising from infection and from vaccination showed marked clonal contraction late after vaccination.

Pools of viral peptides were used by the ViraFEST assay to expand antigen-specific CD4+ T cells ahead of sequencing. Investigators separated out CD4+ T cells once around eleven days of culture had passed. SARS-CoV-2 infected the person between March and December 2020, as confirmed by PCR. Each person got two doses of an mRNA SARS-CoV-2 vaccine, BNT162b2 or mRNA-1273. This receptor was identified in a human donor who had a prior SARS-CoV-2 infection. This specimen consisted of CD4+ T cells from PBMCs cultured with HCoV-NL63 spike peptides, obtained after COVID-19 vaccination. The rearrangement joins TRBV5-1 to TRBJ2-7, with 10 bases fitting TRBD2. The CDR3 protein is CASSLWSGGGSSSYEQYF. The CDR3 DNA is TGCGCCAGCAGCTTATGGAGCGGGGGGGGATCCAGCTCCTACGAGCAGTACTTC. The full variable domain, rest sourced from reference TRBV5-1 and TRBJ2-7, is KAGVTQTPRYLIKTRGQQVTLSCSPISGHRSVSWYQQTPGQGLQFLFEYFSETQRNKGNFPGRFSGRQFSNSRSEMNVSTLELGDSALYLCASSLWSGGGSSSYEQYFGPGTRLTVT.